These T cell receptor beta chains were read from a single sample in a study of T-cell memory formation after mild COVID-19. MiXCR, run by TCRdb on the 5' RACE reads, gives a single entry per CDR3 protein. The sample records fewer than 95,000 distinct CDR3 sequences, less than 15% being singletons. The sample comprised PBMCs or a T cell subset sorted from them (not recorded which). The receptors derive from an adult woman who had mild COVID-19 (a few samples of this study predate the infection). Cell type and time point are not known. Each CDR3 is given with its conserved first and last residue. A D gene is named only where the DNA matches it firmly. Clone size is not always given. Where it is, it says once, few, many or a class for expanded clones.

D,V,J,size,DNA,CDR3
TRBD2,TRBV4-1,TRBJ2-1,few,TGCGCCAGCAGCCAGGTCACTAGCGGGATTCACGTTGAGCAGTTCTTC,CASSQVTSGIHVEQFF
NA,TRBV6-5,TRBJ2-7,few,TGTGCCAGCAGCCCCCTTGGACCCTACGAGCAGTACTTC,CASSPLGPYEQYF
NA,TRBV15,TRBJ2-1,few,TGTGCCACCAGCCCCTTCAGGGAGGTACAGGAGAATGAGCAGTTCTTC,CATSPFREVQENEQFF
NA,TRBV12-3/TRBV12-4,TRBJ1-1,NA,TGTGCCAGCAGCTTTAGGAGGGGGGAAGCTTTCTTT,CASSFRRGEAFF
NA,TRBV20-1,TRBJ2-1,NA,TGCAGTGCTAGAGATCATGGGCCTTACAATGAGCAGTTCTTC,CSARDHGPYNEQFF
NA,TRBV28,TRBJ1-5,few,TGTGCCAGCAGTGGAAGGGACATCGGGCAGCCCCAGCATTTT,CASSGRDIGQPQHF
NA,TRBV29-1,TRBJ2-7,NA,TGCAGCGTTCTTGGTTTGGGGTTATACGAGCAGTACTTC,CSVLGLGLYEQYF
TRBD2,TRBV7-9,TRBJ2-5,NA,TGTGCCAGCAGCTCTGATCCGGGACTAGCGGGAGAGACTTTCCAAGAGACCCAGTACTTC,CASSSDPGLAGETFQETQYF
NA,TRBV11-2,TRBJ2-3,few,TGTGCCAGCAGATTGGCGGATACGCAGTATTTT,CASRLADTQYF
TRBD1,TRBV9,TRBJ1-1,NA,TGTGCCAGCAGCGACTCGACAGGGTTCGGCCAGGCGAACACTGAAGCTTTCTTT,CASSDSTGFGQANTEAFF
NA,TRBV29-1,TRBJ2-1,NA,TGCAGCGTTGAAGATCCTGAGCAGTTCTTC,CSVEDPEQFF
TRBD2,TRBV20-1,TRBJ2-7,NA,TGCAGTGCTATTAGACTAGCGGGTCTCTACTACGAGCAGTACTTC,CSAIRLAGLYYEQYF
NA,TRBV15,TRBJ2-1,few,TGTGCTGGGGGACTCAGTAGTAATGAGCAGTTCTTC,CAGGLSSNEQFF
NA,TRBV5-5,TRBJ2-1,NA,TGTGCCAGCAGCTTCGGAGACGGTGCCTACAATGAGCAGTTCTTC,CASSFGDGAYNEQFF
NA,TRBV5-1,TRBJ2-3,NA,TGCGCCAGCAGCCCACAGAGCACAGATACGCAGTATTTT,CASSPQSTDTQYF
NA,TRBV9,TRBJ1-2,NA,TGTGCCAGCAGCCACCCCTGGGAGGGGGATATGTATGGCTACACCTTC,CASSHPWEGDMYGYTF
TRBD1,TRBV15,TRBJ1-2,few,TGTGCCACCCACCCAGGGGGAGGAGGAGCTGGCTACACCTTC,CATHPGGGGAGYTF
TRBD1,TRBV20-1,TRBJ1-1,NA,TGCAGTGCTGGGCGCCCTGACAGGGAAACTGAAGCTTTCTTT,CSAGRPDRETEAFF
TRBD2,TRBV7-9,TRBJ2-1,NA,TGTGCCAGCAGCCTACCGGGACTAGCGGGAGAAAGGAATGAGCAGTTCTTC,CASSLPGLAGERNEQFF
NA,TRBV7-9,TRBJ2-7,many,TGTGCCAGCAGCTCGGACACTTCCTACGAGCAGTACTTC,CASSSDTSYEQYF
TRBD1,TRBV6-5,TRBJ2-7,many,TGTGCCAGCAGTGAAGGACAGGGGGCCTACGAGCAGTACTTC,CASSEGQGAYEQYF
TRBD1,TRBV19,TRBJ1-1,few,TGTGCCAGTAGTCTCCGGGACAGGGGGCGCGGACTCCCTGAAGCTTTCTTT,CASSLRDRGRGLPEAFF
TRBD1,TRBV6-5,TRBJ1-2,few,TGTGCCAGCAGTGAATACTCTCCCGGGACAGGGGGCAACTATGGCTACACCTTC,CASSEYSPGTGGNYGYTF
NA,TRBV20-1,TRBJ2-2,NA,TGCAGTGCTAGGGGGGTCGGGGAGCTGTTTTTT,CSARGVGELFF
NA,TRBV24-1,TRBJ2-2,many,TGTGCCACCAGCGACCAGGGCGAGGACACCGGGGAGCTGTTTTTT,CATSDQGEDTGELFF
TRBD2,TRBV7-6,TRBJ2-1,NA,TGTGCCAGCAGCTTAACAACTAGCGTCGGTACCTACAATGAGCAGTTCTTC,CASSLTTSVGTYNEQFF
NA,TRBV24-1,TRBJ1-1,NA,TGTGCCACCAGTGATCCAGGGCAAACTGAAGCTTTCTTT,CATSDPGQTEAFF
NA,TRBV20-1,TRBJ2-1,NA,TGCAGTGCTAGTGTGGACTTGCCGGAGTTCTTC,CSASVDLPEFF
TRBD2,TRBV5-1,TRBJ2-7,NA,TGCGCCAGCAGCTTGGGGACTAGCGGGGGCCCCAACTCCTACGAGCAGTACTTC,CASSLGTSGGPNSYEQYF
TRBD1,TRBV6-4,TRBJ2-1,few,TGTGCCAGCAGTGAAGGGACAGGGGGCAACAATGAGCAGTTCTTC,CASSEGTGGNNEQFF
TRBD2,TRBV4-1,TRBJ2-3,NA,TGCGCCAGCAGCCAAGAAGCGTCGACCAGCGGGGGAGCCGATACGCAGTATTTT,CASSQEASTSGGADTQYF
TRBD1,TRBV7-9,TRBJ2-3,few,TGTGCCAGCAGCCCACCGACAGGGGCCGGAGATACGCAGTATTTT,CASSPPTGAGDTQYF
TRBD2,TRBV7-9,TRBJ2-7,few,TGTGCCAGCAGCTTATATGGCGGGAGGGCCTTCTACGAGCAGTACTTC,CASSLYGGRAFYEQYF
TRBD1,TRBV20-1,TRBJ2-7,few,TGCAGTGCTAGAGTGCCCGACAGGGGATACGAGCAGTACTTC,CSARVPDRGYEQYF
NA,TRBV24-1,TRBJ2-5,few,TGTGCCACCAGTGATCCCCCAGGGGAGACCCAGTACTTC,CATSDPPGETQYF
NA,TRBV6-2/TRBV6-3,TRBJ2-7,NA,TGTGCCAGCAGTTACCAAGACAGCTACGAGCAGTACTTC,CASSYQDSYEQYF
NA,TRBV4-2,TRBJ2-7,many,TGTGCCAGCAGCCAAGATTTTGGTTCAGGCCCCTACGAGCAGTACTTC,CASSQDFGSGPYEQYF
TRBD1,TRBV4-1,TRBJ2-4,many,TGCGCCAGCAGCCAGGGGGAGAGGACAGGGTCTCCGTACTTC,CASSQGERTGSPYF
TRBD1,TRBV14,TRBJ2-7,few,TGTGCCAGCAGCCTCGGGACAGGGTCCGAGCAGTACTTC,CASSLGTGSEQYF
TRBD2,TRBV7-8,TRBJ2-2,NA,TGTGCCATCGATCCCAGACGGCGGGGGTCGAACACCGGGGAGCTGTTTTTT,CAIDPRRRGSNTGELFF
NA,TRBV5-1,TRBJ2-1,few,TGCGCCAGCAGCTTGGATGGGACCCCTTACAATGAGCAGTTCTTC,CASSLDGTPYNEQFF
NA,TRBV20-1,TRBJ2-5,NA,TGCAGTGCTAGAGTGGTTGGGCTGCAAGAGACCCAGTACTTC,CSARVVGLQETQYF
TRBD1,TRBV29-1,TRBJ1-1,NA,TGCAGCGTTCCGGGACAGGAGAACACTGAAGCTTTCTTT,CSVPGQENTEAFF
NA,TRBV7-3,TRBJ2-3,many,TGTGCCAGCAGCTTATCGACGGCGGGGATCACAGATACGCAGTATTTT,CASSLSTAGITDTQYF
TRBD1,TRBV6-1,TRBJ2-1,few,TGTGCCAGCATGACAGGGCCGTACAATGAGCAGTTCTTC,CASMTGPYNEQFF
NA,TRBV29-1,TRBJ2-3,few,TGCAGCGCCCCCGGCTCTAATGGGTTCACAGATACGCAGTATTTT,CSAPGSNGFTDTQYF
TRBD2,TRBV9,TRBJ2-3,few,TGTGCCAGCAGCGTAGATAGCGGGGGGGGAGATACGCAGTATTTT,CASSVDSGGGDTQYF